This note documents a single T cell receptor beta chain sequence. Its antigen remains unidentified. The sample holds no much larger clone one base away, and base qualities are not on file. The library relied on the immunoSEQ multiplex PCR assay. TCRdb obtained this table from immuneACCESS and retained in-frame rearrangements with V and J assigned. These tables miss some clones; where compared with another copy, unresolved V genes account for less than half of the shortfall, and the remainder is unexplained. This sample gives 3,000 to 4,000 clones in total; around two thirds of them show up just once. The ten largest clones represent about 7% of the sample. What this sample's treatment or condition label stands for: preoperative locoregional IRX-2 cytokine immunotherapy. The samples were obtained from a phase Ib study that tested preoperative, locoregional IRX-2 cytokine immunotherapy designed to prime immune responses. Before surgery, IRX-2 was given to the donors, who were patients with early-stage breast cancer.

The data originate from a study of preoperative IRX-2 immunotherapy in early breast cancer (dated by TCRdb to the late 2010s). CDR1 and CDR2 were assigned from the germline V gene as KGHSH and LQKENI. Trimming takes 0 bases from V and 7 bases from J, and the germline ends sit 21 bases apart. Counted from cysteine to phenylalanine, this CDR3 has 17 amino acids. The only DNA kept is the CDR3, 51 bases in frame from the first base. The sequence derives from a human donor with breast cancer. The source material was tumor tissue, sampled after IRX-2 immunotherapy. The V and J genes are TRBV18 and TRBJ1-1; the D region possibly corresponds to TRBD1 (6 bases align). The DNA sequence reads TGTGCCAGCTCACCACCCCGGTCGGGTAGGGGGAGTGTTGAAGCTTTCTTT. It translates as CASSPPRSGRGSVEAFF. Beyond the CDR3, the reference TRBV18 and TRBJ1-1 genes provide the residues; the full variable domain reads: NAGVMQNPRHLVRRRGQEARLRCSPMKGHSHVYWYRQLPEEGLKFMVYLQKENIIDESGMPKERFSAEFPKEGPSILRIQQVVRGDSAAYFCASSPPRSGRGSVEAFFGQGTRLTVV.